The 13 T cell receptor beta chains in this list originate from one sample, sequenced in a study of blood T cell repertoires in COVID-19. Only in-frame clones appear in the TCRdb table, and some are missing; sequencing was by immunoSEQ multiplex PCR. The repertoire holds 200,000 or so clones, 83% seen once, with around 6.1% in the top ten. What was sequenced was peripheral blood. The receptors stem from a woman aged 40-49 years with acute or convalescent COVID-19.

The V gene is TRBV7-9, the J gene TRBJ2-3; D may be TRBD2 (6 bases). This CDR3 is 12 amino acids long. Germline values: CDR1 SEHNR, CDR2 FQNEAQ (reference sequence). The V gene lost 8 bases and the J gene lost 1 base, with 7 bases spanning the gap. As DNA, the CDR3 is TGTGCCAGCTGGGGGGGCACAGATACGCAGTATTTT. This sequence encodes CASWGGTDTQYF.

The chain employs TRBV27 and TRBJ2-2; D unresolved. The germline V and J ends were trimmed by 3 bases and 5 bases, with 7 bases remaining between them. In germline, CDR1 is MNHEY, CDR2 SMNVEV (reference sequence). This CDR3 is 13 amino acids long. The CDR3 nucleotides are TGTGCCAGCAGTTTCATCGGTACCGGGGAGCTGTTTTTT. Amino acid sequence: CASSFIGTGELFF.

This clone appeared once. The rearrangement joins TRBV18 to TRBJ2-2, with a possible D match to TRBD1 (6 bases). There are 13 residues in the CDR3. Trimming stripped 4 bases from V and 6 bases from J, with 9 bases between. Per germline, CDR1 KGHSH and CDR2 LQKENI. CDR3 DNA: TGTGCCAGCTCACAGACAGGCCCCGGGGAGCTGTTTTTT. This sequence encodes CASSQTGPGELFF. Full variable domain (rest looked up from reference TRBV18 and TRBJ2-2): NAGVMQNPRHLVRRRGQEARLRCSPMKGHSHVYWYRQLPEEGLKFMVYLQKENIIDESGMPKERFSAEFPKEGPSILRIQQVVRGDSAAYFCASSQTGPGELFFGEGSRLTVL.

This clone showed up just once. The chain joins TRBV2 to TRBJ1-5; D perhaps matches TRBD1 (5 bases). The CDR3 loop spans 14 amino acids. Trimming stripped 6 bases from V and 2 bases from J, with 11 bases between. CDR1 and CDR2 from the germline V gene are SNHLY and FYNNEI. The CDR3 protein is CASRNQGGNQPQHF. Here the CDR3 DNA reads TGTGCCAGCAGGAATCAGGGTGGCAATCAGCCCCAGCATTTT.

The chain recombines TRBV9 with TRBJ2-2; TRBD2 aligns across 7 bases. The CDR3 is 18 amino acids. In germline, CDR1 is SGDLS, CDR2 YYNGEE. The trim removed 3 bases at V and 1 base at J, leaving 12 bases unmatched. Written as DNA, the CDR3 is TGTGCCAGCAGCGCCGCTCCTTTGAGGGAGGGGAACACCGGGGAGCTGTTTTTT. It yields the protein CASSAAPLREGNTGELFF.

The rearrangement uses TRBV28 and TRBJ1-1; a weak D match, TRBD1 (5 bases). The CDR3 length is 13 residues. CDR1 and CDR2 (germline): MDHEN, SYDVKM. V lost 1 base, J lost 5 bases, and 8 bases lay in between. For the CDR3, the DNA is TGTGCCAGCAGTTTATATCAGGGTACTGAAGCTTTCTTT. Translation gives CASSLYQGTEAFF.

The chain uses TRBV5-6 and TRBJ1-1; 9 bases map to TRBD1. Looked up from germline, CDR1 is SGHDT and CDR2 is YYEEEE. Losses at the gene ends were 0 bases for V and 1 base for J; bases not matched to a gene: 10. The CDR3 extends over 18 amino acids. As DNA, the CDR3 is TGTGCCAGCAGCTTGGAGAGGGACAGGGTTGCGTGGAACACTGAAGCTTTCTTT. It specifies CASSLERDRVAWNTEAFF. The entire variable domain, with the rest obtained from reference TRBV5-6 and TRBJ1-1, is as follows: DAGVTQSPTHLIKTRGQQVTLRCSPKSGHDTVSWYQQALGQGPQFIFQYYEEEERQRGNFPDRFSGHQFPNYSSELNVNALLLGDSALYLCASSLERDRVAWNTEAFFGQGTRLTVV.

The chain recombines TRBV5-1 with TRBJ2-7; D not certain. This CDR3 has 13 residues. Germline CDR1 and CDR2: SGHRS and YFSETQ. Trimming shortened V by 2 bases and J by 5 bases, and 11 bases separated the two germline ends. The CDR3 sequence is CASSLGSTDEQYF. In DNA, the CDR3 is TGCGCCAGCAGCTTAGGATCTACAGACGAGCAGTACTTC.

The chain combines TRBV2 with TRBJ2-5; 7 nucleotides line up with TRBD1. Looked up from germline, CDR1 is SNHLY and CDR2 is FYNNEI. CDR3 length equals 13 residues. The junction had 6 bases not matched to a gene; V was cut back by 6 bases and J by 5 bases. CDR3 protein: CASRPTGVETQYF. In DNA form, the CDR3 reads TGTGCCAGCAGGCCTACAGGGGTCGAGACCCAGTACTTC. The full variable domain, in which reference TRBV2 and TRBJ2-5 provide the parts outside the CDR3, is EPEVTQTPSHQVTQMGQEVILRCVPISNHLYFYWYRQILGQKVEFLVSFYNNEISEKSEIFDDQFSVERPDGSNFTLKIRSTKLEDSAMYFCASRPTGVETQYFGPGTRLLVL.

This CDR3 reads CASRGQGWTGELFF. CDR3 nucleotides: TGTGCCAGCAGGGGACAGGGGTGGACCGGGGAGCTGTTTTTT. This chain uses TRBV7-9 with TRBJ2-2; 10 bases align to TRBD1. Germline V gene data show CDR1 as SEHNR and CDR2 as FQNEAQ (reference sequence). J lost 5 bases, V lost 6 bases, and 3 bases had no gene match. The CDR3 sequence is 14 residues long.

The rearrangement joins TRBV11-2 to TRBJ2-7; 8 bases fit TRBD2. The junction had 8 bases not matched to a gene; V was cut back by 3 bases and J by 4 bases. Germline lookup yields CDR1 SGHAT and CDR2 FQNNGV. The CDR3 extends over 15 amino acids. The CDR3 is CASSFVSSGPYEQYF. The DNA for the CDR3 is TGTGCCAGCAGCTTTGTCTCTAGCGGGCCGTACGAGCAGTACTTC. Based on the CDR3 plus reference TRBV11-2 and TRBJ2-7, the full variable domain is EAGVAQSPRYKIIEKRQSVAFWCNPISGHATLYWYQQILGQGPKLLIQFQNNGVVDDSQLPKDRFSAERLKGVDSTLKIQPAKLEDSAVYLCASSFVSSGPYEQYFGPGTRLTVT.

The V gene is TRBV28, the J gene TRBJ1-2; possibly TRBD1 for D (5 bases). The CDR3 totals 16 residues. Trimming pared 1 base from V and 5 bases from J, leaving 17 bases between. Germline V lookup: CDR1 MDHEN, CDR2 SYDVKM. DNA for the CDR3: TGTGCCAGCAGTTTATCTGCTGTGGGACTGAGTTATGGCTACACCTTC. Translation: CASSLSAVGLSYGYTF.

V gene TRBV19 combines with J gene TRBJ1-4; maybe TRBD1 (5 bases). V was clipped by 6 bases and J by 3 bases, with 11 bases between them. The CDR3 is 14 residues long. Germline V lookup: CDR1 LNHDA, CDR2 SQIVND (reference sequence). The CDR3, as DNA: TGTGCCAGTAGGAGACAGTCCGCTAATGAAAAACTGTTTTTT. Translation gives CASRRQSANEKLFF.